These 4 T cell receptor beta chains came from one sample sequenced in a study of blood T cells in healthy people across ages. Through a sample-barcoded 5' primer and a J-beta primer mix, a second PCR was run for 7 to 11 cycles. TCRdb called the 5' RACE reads again in MiXCR, with one record for every CDR3 protein. The sample consists of roughly 800,000 distinct CDR3 sequences, 25% of them appearing once. Another study also made use of these data, one on T cells of mothers and their children.

The sample taken for sequencing was blood. The receptors here all came from a boy between 5 and 17 years old in good health.

J is TRBJ2-3 and V is TRBV20-1; 10 positions match TRBD2. This CDR3 has 15 amino acids. Losses at the gene ends were 6 bases for V and 6 bases for J; bases not matched to a gene: 12. Germline assignment: CDR1 DFQATT and CDR2 SNEGSKA (reference sequence). The DNA for the CDR3 is TGCAGTGCACAGCGGGCTAGCGGGGGCGGGGATACGCAGTATTTT. This gives the protein CSAQRASGGGDTQYF.

This clonotype was found once. The CDR3 coding sequence is TGCAGTGCTAACGGAATCTTGTTACTCGAGACCCAGTACTTC. Translating gives CSANGILLLETQYF. This chain uses TRBV20-1 with TRBJ2-5; D is unclear. V lost 4 bases to trimming and J lost 5 bases, with 17 bases between them. Germline V gene lookup returns CDR1 DFQATT and CDR2 SNEGSKA (reference sequence). The CDR3 covers 14 residues.

The chain couples TRBV4-1 to TRBJ2-4; 8 bases align to TRBD1. V shed 0 bases, J shed 7 bases, and the junction held 2 bases outside the gene matches. This CDR3 spans 14 amino acids. Germline-derived CDR1 and CDR2 are MGHRA and YSYEKL. The CDR3 is CASSQDWTGNIQYF. CDR3 sequence (DNA): TGCGCCAGCAGCCAAGATTGGACAGGGAACATTCAGTACTTC.

This clonotype was seen a handful of times. The rearrangement uses TRBV11-3 and TRBJ2-3; D is possibly TRBD2 (7 bases). V gave up 4 bases and J gave up 5 bases, with 10 bases separating them. Looked up from germline, CDR1 is SGHNT and CDR2 is YENEEA. The CDR3 runs 13 residues. This CDR3 reads CASSSGGQDTQYF. The CDR3 DNA follows: TGTGCCAGCAGCTCCGGGGGGCAAGATACGCAGTATTTT.